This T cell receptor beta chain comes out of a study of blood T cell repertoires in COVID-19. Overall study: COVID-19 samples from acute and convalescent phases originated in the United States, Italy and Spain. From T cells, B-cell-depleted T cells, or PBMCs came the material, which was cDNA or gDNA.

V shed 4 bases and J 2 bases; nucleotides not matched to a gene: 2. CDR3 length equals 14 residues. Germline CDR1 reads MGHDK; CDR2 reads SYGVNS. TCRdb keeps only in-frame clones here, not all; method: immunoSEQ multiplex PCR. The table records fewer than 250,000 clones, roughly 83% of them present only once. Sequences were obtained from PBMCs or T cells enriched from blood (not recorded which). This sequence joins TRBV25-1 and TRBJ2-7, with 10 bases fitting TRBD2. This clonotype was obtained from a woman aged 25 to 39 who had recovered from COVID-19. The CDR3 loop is CASSGTSGAYEQYF. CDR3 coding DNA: TGTGCCAGCAGTGGGACTAGCGGAGCCTACGAGCAGTACTTC.